There are a few counts of the clone carrying this T cell receptor beta chain. The antigen remains unidentified. This CDR3 region has 16 residues. V lost 0 bases, J lost 4 bases, and 7 bases stayed unmatched. Germline CDR1 is MNHEY and CDR2 is SVGAGI. PCR primers comprised 60 Vbeta and 13 Jbeta primers. This table comes from immunoSEQ multiplex PCR, and its TCRdb copy is limited to in-frame clones, with some not included. The sample carries around 130,000 clones, around four fifths recorded once. This entry is derived from a study of cytomegalovirus exposure and HLA in healthy donors. Though nominally healthy at sampling, donors likely had unrecorded immune exposures. Study findings and constraints: Most TCR sequences were seen very rarely across donors, but some public TCRs occurred in many.

The source of this sequence is a boy younger than 10 in good health and CMV-seronegative. Sequencing was performed on PBMCs. The chain combines TRBV6-5 with TRBJ2-5; 8 nucleotides line up with TRBD1. The CDR3 sequence is CASSYSLGQGGETQYF. In DNA, the CDR3 is TGTGCCAGCAGTTACTCTCTTGGACAGGGCGGAGAGACCCAGTACTTC.